This entry lists 21 T cell receptor beta chains sequenced from one sample in a study of monozygotic twins with cystic fibrosis. Sequenced by immunoSEQ multiplex PCR; TCRdb stores in-frame clones only, minus some. The sample contains around 26,000 clones, roughly 96% of which appear only once. The sequencing input was blood. The receptors here all came from a girl aged 2 to 9 with cystic fibrosis.

The chain joins TRBV30 to TRBJ2-1; D could derive from TRBD1 or TRBD2 (5 bases each). The CDR3 runs to 13 residues. CDR1 and CDR2 (germline): GTSNPN, SVGIG (reference sequence). V lost 2 bases, J lost 5 bases, and 10 bases lay in between. Here the CDR3 reads CAWSFGTNNEQFF. CDR3 DNA sequence: TGTGCCTGGAGTTTTGGGACGAACAATGAGCAGTTCTTC.

The J gene is TRBJ2-5, the V gene TRBV9; TRBD2 is a possible D gene (6 bases). The germline gives CDR1 SGDLS, CDR2 YYNGEE. The germline V and J ends were trimmed by 1 base and 5 bases, with 15 bases remaining between them. CDR3 length: 15 amino acids. The CDR3 region has the DNA TGTGCCAGCAGCGTATCTAGCGCCGGAGGGGAGACCCAGTACTTC. Translating it yields CASSVSSAGGETQYF.

The V call is TRBV18, the J call TRBJ1-5; D unresolved. The CDR3 spans 15 residues. CDR1 and CDR2 from the germline V gene are KGHSH and LQKENI. Trimming stripped 6 bases from V and 2 bases from J, with 14 bases between. The CDR3 protein is CASSSGPKGNQPQHF. As DNA, the CDR3 is TGTGCCAGCTCGTCGGGCCCTAAAGGCAATCAGCCCCAGCATTTT.

In its sample, this clone was seen once. This sequence joins TRBV5-1 and TRBJ2-5; TRBD1 might be the D (5 bases). Trimming cost V 1 base and J 1 base, with 8 bases left between them. The germline CDR1 and CDR2 sequences are SGHRS and YFSETQ. This CDR3 is built from 14 residues. The CDR3 spells CASSLWGRQETQYF. As DNA, the CDR3 is TGCGCCAGCAGCTTGTGGGGCCGCCAAGAGACCCAGTACTTC.

V usage is TRBV7-2 and J usage is TRBJ2-5; 7 nucleotides agree with TRBD1. The germline V gene encodes CDR1 SGHTA and CDR2 FQGNSA. The CDR3 is made up of 13 amino acids. V shed 5 bases and J 4 bases; nucleotides not matched to a gene: 4. The CDR3 sequence is CASSRRGPETQYF. The CDR3 nucleotides are TGTGCCAGCAGCCGAAGGGGGCCAGAGACCCAGTACTTC. The whole variable domain, remainder taken from reference TRBV7-2 and TRBJ2-5, is GAGVSQSPSNKVTEKGKDVELRCDPISGHTALYWYRQSLGQGLEFLIYFQGNSAPDKSGLPSDRFSAERTGGSVSTLTIQRTQQEDSAVYLCASSRRGPETQYFGPGTRLLVL.

This clone was seen a single time. J is TRBJ1-5 and V is TRBV27; D not resolved. Trimming took off 2 bases at V and 6 bases at J, with 20 bases between the two ends. Germline V lookup: CDR1 MNHEY, CDR2 SMNVEV (reference sequence). The CDR3 is made up of 17 amino acids. CDR3 nucleotides: TGTGCCAGCAGTTTACGGGCCAACCTGCGGGAGGGTCAGCCCCAGCATTTT. Its translation is CASSLRANLREGQPQHF.

The CDR3 loop is CATSSPANYNEQFF. CDR3 nucleotide sequence: TGTGCCACCAGTTCCCCCGCCAATTACAATGAGCAGTTCTTC. The chain uses TRBV15 and TRBJ2-1; the D is unclear. From germline, CDR1 is LNHNV and CDR2 YYDKDF (reference sequence). The V gene lost 6 bases and the J gene lost 4 bases, with 13 bases spanning the gap. The CDR3 length is 14 residues.

The chain combines TRBV25-1 with TRBJ1-4, with 11 nucleotides matching TRBD1. The germline V gene encodes CDR1 MGHDK and CDR2 SYGVNS. CDR3 length equals 16 residues. Trimming at V came to 2 bases and at J to 5 bases, leaving 4 bases not matched to a gene. The CDR3 sequence: CASSELRDRGNEKLFF. Written as DNA, the CDR3 is TGTGCCAGCAGTGAACTCCGGGACAGGGGGAATGAAAAACTGTTTTTT.

J is TRBJ1-1 and V is TRBV6-1, with D tentatively TRBD1 (6 bases). The CDR3 runs to 17 residues. CDR1 MNHNS and CDR2 SASEGT come from the germline V gene. Trimming took off 0 bases at V and 0 bases at J, with 14 bases between the two ends. The CDR3 bases are TGTGCCAGCAGTGAAGCGGGGACAAGGGTCATGAACACTGAAGCTTTCTTT. Amino acids: CASSEAGTRVMNTEAFF.

This chain uses TRBV13 with TRBJ1-5; D is ambiguous. Between the trimmed V and J ends, which lost 2 bases and 6 bases, there was a span of 5 bases. The CDR3 contains 12 residues. CDR1 is PRHDT, CDR2 FYEKMQ, per germline (reference sequence). For the CDR3, the DNA is TGTGCCAGCAGCTTAAGGTTTCAGCCCCAGCATTTT. Its protein product is CASSLRFQPQHF.

This rearrangement joins TRBV2 to TRBJ2-5; D ambiguous. V lost 6 bases to trimming and J lost 7 bases, with 18 bases between them. The CDR3 is made up of 14 amino acids. Germline lookup yields CDR1 SNHLY and CDR2 FYNNEI. The CDR3 DNA is TGTGCCAGCAGCCCAGAAGGAAGTTTCGGGACCCAGTACTTC. Encoded protein: CASSPEGSFGTQYF.

V usage is TRBV7-8 and J usage is TRBJ1-1; TRBD1 matches 8 bases. V was pared by 3 bases and J by 0 bases, with 3 bases of the junction left unmatched. In germline, CDR1 is SGHVS, CDR2 FQNEAQ. The CDR3 loop spans 15 amino acids. The CDR3 here is CASSFRQGMNTEAFF. The CDR3 DNA sequence: TGTGCCAGCAGCTTCAGACAGGGGATGAACACTGAAGCTTTCTTT. The full variable domain, in which reference TRBV7-8 and TRBJ1-1 provide the parts outside the CDR3, is GAGVSQSPRYKVAKRGQDVALRCDPISGHVSLFWYQQALGQGPEFLTYFQNEAQLDKSGLPSDRFFAERPEGSVSTLKIQRTQQEDSAVYLCASSFRQGMNTEAFFGQGTRLTVV.

The V and J genes are TRBV18 and TRBJ1-1; D is unclear. The CDR3 is 12 residues long. V dropped 3 bases and J dropped 7 bases, with 9 bases sitting between them. CDR1 and CDR2 (germline): KGHSH, LQKENI. The DNA for the CDR3 is TGTGCCAGCTCACCCAACCGGTATGAAGCTTTCTTT. It encodes CASSPNRYEAFF.

DNA for the CDR3: TGTGCCAGCAGTTTGGCGTCAGTCAACACTGAAGCTTTCTTT. Residues: CASSLASVNTEAFF. The V gene is TRBV27, the J gene TRBJ1-1, with no clear D. With 3 bases removed from V and 2 bases from J, the gap between germline ends came to 10 bases. Germline V gene lookup returns CDR1 MNHEY and CDR2 SMNVEV (reference sequence). The CDR3 has 14 amino acids.

This rearrangement joins TRBV7-3 to TRBJ2-7; TRBD1 matches at 8 bases. The V gene end was trimmed by 5 bases and the J gene end by 6 bases; junction bases not matched to a gene: 9. This CDR3 is built from 14 residues. CDR1 SGHTA and CDR2 FQGTGA come from the germline V gene. DNA of the CDR3: TGTGCCAGCAGCCCCGGACAGGGTTTGGGCGAGCAGTACTTC. It yields the protein CASSPGQGLGEQYF.

This clone was seen more than once but under ten times. This chain connects TRBV30 to TRBJ1-1; D gene unclear. V gave up 5 bases and J gave up 10 bases, with 11 bases separating them. Germline V gene data show CDR1 as GTSNPN and CDR2 as SVGIG (reference sequence). The CDR3 is made up of 10 amino acids. Written as DNA, the CDR3 is TGTGCCTGGGGGGAAATTGGAGCTTTCTTT. Amino acid sequence: CAWGEIGAFF.

This sequence joins TRBV15 and TRBJ2-6; 7 nucleotides agree with TRBD2. The CDR3 totals 12 residues. Germline V gives CDR1 LNHNV, CDR2 YYDKDF (reference sequence). With 8 bases clipped from V and 13 bases from J, the junction kept 8 bases outside the gene matches. The CDR3 loop is CATGREEWVLTF. DNA for the CDR3: TGTGCCACCGGGAGGGAAGAGTGGGTCCTGACTTTC.

CDR3 in DNA: TGTGCCAGCAGCCAAGTTTCTAGCTGGGGGGAGACCCAGTACTTC. Its translation: CASSQVSSWGETQYF. This chain connects TRBV4-2 to TRBJ2-5, with D perhaps being TRBD1 or TRBD2 (5 bases each). The CDR3 contains 15 residues. Germline V CDR1 and CDR2: LGHNA, YNFKEQ. V was shortened by 1 base and J by 5 bases, with 14 bases between the two germline ends.

The chain carries TRBV28 and TRBJ1-5; possible D gene TRBD1, 6 bases. With 10 bases removed from V and 2 bases from J, the gap between germline ends came to 27 bases. Germline V gene lookup returns CDR1 MDHEN and CDR2 SYDVKM. The CDR3 totals 18 residues. The CDR3 sequence: CATTGRRGWSAGNQPQHF. DNA for the CDR3: TGTGCCACCACCGGTCGGAGGGGGTGGTCGGCCGGCAATCAGCCCCAGCATTTT.

This chain uses TRBV27 with TRBJ2-7; D call uncertain. The V end lost 3 bases, the J end lost 0 bases, and 9 bases lay between the germline ends. This CDR3 is 14 amino acids long. Germline loops: CDR1 MNHEY, CDR2 SMNVEV (reference sequence). CDR3 in DNA: TGTGCCAGCAGTTTTAGCAGGAGCTCCTACGAGCAGTACTTC. Amino acids: CASSFSRSSYEQYF.

The J gene is TRBJ2-7, the V gene TRBV2; tentatively, D is TRBD2 (6 bases). CDR1 is SNHLY, CDR2 FYNNEI, per germline. The CDR3 runs to 14 residues. Trimming removed 6 bases at V and 2 bases at J, with 14 bases between. CDR3 region: CASRVVAVTYEQYF. The DNA of the CDR3 is TGTGCCAGCAGGGTGGTAGCGGTTACCTACGAGCAGTACTTC.